A selection of T cell receptor beta chains follows, all from one sample in a study of cytomegalovirus exposure and HLA in healthy donors. Method: immunoSEQ multiplex PCR; TCRdb's copy keeps in-frame clones and lacks some. The sample includes over 85,000 clones, 76% of them seen just once. The specimen was PBMCs. These TCRs come from a man aged 40-55 years in good health and CMV-seronegative. Each CDR3 is given with its conserved first and last residue. The D gene is left open where the match is weak. Not all rows give a size; the values are once, few, many and, for expanded clones, a class.

TRBD1 TRBJ1-4 few TRBV19 TGTGCCAGTAGTACAGGGACAGGCAATAATGAAAAACTGTTTTTT CASSTGTGNNEKLFF
TRBD1 TRBJ1-5 few TRBV19 TGTGCCAGTAGTGCGACAGGGGCGGGCAATCAGCCCCAGCATTTT CASSATGAGNQPQHF
. TRBJ1-3 . TRBV11-2 TGTGCCAGCAGCGAACAGGGATCTGGAAACACCATATATTTT CASSEQGSGNTIYF
TRBD1 TRBJ1-5 . TRBV19 TGTGCCAGTACAGGGGGGATTCATCAGCCCCAGCATTTT CASTGGIHQPQHF
. TRBJ1-2 few TRBV7-9 TGTGCCAGCAGCACCATGGGGCTCGCCCACTATGGCTACACCTTC CASSTMGLAHYGYTF
. TRBJ2-1 . TRBV27 TGTGCCAGCAGCGCCACTAGATACAATGAGCAGTTCTTC CASSATRYNEQFF
. TRBJ2-2 . TRBV5-6 TGTGCCAGCAGCTTCTATTGGTCCGGGGAGCTGTTTTTT CASSFYWSGELFF
. TRBJ2-2 . TRBV6-4 TGTGCCAGCAGTGAAGGCGGCACACACACCGGGGAGCTGTTTTTT CASSEGGTHTGELFF
TRBD1 TRBJ1-4 . TRBV19 TGTGCCAGTACCCTCGGGACAGGGAGTGAAAAACTGTTTTTT CASTLGTGSEKLFF
. TRBJ2-7 . TRBV11-3 TGTGCCAGCAGCTTCGGGTCGAACTACGAGCAGTACTTC CASSFGSNYEQYF
TRBD1 TRBJ1-4 once TRBV2 TGTGCCAGCAGAGGGACAGGGGGCACTGAAAAACTGTTTTTT CASRGTGGTEKLFF
. TRBJ2-5 . TRBV5-1 TGCGCCAGCAGCTTTAGCCGGACCCAGTACTTC CASSFSRTQYF
. TRBJ1-2 . TRBV6-5 TGTGCCAGCAGTTACTCGAGTCAGGCTTATGGCTACACCTTC CASSYSSQAYGYTF
. TRBJ1-2 . TRBV4-3 TGCGCCAGCAGCCACCCTGGACAAAACCGGGCGGGCTACACCTTC CASSHPGQNRAGYTF
TRBD1 TRBJ2-1 . TRBV7-9 TGTGCCAGCAGACACCAGGGACAGCGGAACAATGAGCAGTTCTTC CASRHQGQRNNEQFF
. TRBJ2-1 . TRBV18 TGTGCCAGCTCACCCGAAAGGGGGTTTGAGCAGTTCTTC CASSPERGFEQFF
TRBD2 TRBJ2-3 . TRBV14 TGTGCCAGCAGCCAAAGCTTGGCTAGCGGGGACAAAAGCACAGATACGCAGTATTTT CASSQSLASGDKSTDTQYF
. TRBJ1-4 . TRBV10-3 TGTGCCATCAGACAGAGTATTAATGAAAAACTGTTTTTT CAIRQSINEKLFF
. TRBJ1-2 few TRBV18 TGTGCCAGCTCACCGGACAGTAACTATGGCTACACCTTC CASSPDSNYGYTF
TRBD2 TRBJ2-3 . TRBV11-2 TGTGCCAGCAGCTTCCTAGCGGGGGCCAAGACAGATACGCAGTATTTT CASSFLAGAKTDTQYF
TRBD1 TRBJ1-1 . TRBV6-1 TGTGCCAGCAAACGGGACAGGGGCATGAACACTGAAGCTTTCTTT CASKRDRGMNTEAFF
. TRBJ2-3 . TRBV7-6 TGTGCCAGCAGCTTACAAGGGCTAGCGACGGCAGATACGCAGTATTTT CASSLQGLATADTQYF
. TRBJ2-2 . TRBV10-2 TGCGCCAGCAATAGCGGAGACAACACCGGGGAGCTGTTTTTT CASNSGDNTGELFF
TRBD2 TRBJ2-1 . TRBV19 TGTGCCAGTAGTATCGCGGGAGACACCTACAATGAGCAGTTCTTC CASSIAGDTYNEQFF
. TRBJ1-1 few TRBV5-4 TGTGCCAGCAGGCAGGGGAGGGGGAACACTGAAGCTTTCTTT CASRQGRGNTEAFF
TRBD1 TRBJ2-7 few TRBV6-5 TGTGCCAGCAGTTACTCCCGGGACAGAGTCTACGAGCAGTACTTC CASSYSRDRVYEQYF